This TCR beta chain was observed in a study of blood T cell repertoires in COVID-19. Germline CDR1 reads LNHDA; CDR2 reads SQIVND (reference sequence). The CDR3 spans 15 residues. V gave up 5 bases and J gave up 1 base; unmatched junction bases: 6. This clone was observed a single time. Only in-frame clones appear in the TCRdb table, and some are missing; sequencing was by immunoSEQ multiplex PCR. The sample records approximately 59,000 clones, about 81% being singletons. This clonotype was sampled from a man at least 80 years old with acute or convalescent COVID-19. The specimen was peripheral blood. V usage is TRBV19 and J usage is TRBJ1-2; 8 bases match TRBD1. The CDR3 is CASSGGDRSNYGYTF. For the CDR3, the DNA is TGTGCCAGTAGTGGCGGGGACAGGAGTAACTATGGCTACACCTTC.